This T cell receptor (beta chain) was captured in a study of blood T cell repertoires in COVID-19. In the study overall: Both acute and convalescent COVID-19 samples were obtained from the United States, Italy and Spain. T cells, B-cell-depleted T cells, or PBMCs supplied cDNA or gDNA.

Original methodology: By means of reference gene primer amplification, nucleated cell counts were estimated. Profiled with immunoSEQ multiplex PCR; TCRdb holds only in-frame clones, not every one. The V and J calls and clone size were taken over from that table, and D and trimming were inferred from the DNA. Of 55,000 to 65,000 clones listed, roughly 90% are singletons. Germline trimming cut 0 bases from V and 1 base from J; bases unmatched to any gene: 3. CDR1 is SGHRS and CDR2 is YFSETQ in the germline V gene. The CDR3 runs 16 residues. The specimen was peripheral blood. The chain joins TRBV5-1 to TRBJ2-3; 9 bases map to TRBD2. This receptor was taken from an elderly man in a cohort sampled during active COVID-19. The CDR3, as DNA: TGCGCCAGCAGCTTGGATAGGACTAGCGGCACAGATACGCAGTATTTT. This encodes CASSLDRTSGTDTQYF.